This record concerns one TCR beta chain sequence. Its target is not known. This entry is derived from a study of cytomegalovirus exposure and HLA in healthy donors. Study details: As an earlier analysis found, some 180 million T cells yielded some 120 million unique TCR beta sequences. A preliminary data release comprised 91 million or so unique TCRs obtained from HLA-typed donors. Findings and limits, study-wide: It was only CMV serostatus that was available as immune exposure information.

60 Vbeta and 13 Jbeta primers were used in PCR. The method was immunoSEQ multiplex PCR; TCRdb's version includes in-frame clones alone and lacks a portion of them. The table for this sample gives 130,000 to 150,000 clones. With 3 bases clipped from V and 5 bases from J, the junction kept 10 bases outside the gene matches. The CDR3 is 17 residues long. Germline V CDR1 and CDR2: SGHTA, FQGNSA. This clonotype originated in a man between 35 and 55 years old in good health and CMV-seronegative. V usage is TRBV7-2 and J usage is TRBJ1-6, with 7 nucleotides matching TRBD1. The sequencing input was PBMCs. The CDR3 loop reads CASSLALTGRHNSPLHF. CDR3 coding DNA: TGTGCCAGCAGCTTGGCATTGACAGGGCGGCATAATTCACCCCTCCACTTT.